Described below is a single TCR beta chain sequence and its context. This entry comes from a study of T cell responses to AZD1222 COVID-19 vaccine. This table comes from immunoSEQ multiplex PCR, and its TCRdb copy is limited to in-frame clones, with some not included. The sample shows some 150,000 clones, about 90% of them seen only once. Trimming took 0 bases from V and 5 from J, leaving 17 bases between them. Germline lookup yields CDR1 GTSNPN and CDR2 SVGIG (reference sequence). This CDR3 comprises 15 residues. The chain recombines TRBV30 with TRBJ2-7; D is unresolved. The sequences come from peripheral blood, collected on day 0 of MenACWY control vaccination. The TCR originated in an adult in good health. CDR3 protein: CAWSVPDHGRDEQYF. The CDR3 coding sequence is TGTGCCTGGAGTGTACCCGATCATGGCCGCGACGAGCAGTACTTC.